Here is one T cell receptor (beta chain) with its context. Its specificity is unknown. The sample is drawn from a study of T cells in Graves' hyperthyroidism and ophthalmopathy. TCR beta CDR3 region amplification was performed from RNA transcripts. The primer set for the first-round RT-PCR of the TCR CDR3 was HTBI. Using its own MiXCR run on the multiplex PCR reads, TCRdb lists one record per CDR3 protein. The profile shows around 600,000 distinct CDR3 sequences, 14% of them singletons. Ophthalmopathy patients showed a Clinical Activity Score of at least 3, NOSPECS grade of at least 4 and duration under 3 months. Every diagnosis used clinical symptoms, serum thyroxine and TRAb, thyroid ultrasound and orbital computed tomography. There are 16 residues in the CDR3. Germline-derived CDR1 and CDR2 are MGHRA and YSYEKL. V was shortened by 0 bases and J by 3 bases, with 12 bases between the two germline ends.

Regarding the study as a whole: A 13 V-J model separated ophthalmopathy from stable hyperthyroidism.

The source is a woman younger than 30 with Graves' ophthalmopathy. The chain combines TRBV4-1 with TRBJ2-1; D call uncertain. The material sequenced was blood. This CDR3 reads CASSQESSAHYNEQFF. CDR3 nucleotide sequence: TGCGCCAGCAGCCAAGAATCCAGCGCACACTACAATGAGCAGTTCTTC.